This T cell receptor beta chain was profiled in a study of T cells in Graves' hyperthyroidism and ophthalmopathy. Exclusion criteria comprised uncontrolled infection, other autoimmune disease, pregnancy or lactation. The CDR3 spans 17 residues. Trimming at V came to 5 bases and at J to 10 bases, leaving 15 bases not matched to a gene. Germline values: CDR1 MNHEY, CDR2 SVGEGT. This clonotype has only a few counts. RNA transcripts yielded amplified TCR beta CDR3 regions. RT-PCR in the first round (using the HTBI primer set) targeted the TCR CDR3. Each CDR3 protein is one row after TCRdb ran MiXCR on the multiplex PCR reads. This repertoire shows approximately 590,000 distinct CDR3 sequences, around 14% found once; its top ten account for around 7.8%.

Material: blood. The rearrangement joins TRBV6-2 or TRBV6-3 to TRBJ2-1, with 12 positions matching TRBD2. The sequence was collected from a woman in her twenties or thirties with Graves' hyperthyroidism. In nucleotides, the CDR3 is TGTGCCAGCAGTCCTATCTGGGCTAGCGGGAGGGCGGAGGAGCAGTTCTTC. Protein sequence: CASSPIWASGRAEEQFF.